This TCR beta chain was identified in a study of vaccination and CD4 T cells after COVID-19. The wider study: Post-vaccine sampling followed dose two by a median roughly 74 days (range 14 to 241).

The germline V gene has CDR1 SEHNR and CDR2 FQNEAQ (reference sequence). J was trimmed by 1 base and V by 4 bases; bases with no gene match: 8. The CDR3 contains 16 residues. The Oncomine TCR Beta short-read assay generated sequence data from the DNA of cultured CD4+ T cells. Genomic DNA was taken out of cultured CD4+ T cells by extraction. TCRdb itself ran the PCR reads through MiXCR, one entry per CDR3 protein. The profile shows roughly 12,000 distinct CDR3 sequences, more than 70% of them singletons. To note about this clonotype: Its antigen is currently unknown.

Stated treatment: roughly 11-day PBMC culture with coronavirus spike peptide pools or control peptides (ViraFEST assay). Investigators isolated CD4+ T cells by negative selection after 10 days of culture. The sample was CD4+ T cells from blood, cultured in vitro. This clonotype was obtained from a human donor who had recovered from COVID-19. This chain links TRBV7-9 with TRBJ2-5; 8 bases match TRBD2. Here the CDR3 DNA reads TGTGCCAGCAGCTCCTGGGGCCGGGGGGGCCAAGAGACCCAGTACTTC. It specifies CASSSWGRGGQETQYF.